This TCR beta chain was captured by sequencing in a study of cytomegalovirus exposure and HLA in healthy donors. The study's findings and limits: Sequencing likely caused a cluster of highly shared sequence variants. When analyzed later, a missense DCLRE1C variant was found to be linked to TCR beta V- and J-gene trimming. TCR beta sequences reportedly predicted most subjects' HLA-A and HLA-B alleles accurately. A later analysis associated 16,951 TCR beta sequences with HLA alleles at a 0.05 false discovery rate.

Germline CDR1 reads MNHEY; CDR2 reads SVGAGI. The trim removed 6 bases at V and 0 bases at J, leaving 5 bases unmatched. CDR3 length equals 15 residues. PCR was performed using 60 Vbeta and 13 Jbeta primers. Here immunoSEQ multiplex PCR was the method, and the copy in TCRdb shows in-frame clones only, minus some. Recorded for this sample: about 150,000 clones. About this clone: Its antigen is not identified.

The chain links TRBV6-5 to TRBJ1-5, with 7 bases lining up with TRBD1. The source of this sequence is a woman in her fifties or sixties in good health and CMV-seronegative. Sequencing was done on a sample of PBMCs. In DNA form, the CDR3 reads TGTGCCAGCAGCCCCGGGACAGATAGCAATCAGCCCCAGCATTTT. Its translation: CASSPGTDSNQPQHF.